The T cell receptor (beta chain) under discussion was sequenced for a study of T cell repertoires in cytomegalovirus infection. About the research overall: Both CMV infection and a matching HLA type were indicated by public TCR beta signatures.

This clonotype was seen ten or more times. Its antigen is still unknown. Germline V gene lookup returns CDR1 SGHNT and CDR2 YENEEA. The ends were cut back, 5 bases at V and 4 bases at J, with 9 bases in the middle. The CDR3 totals 13 residues. MiXCR, run by TCRdb on the reads, gives a single entry per CDR3 protein. The table lists 200,000 to 300,000 distinct CDR3 sequences, about 12% of them singletons, with around 1.6% in the top ten. Study observations and caveats: Cumulative frequency (of public TCR beta family members) identified carriers of CMV plus the relevant HLA. Ex vivo, HLA-C-restricted CMV-specific TCR beta clonotypes prevailed over the rest of the response.

Sample: PBMCs. The chain recombines TRBV11-3 with TRBJ2-1; D unresolved. The sequence came from a human donor in good health (CMV status not recorded). Some clones in this sample may be carry-over from other donors' samples. The CDR3 sequence is CASSPPGYNEQFF. The CDR3 nucleotides read TGTGCCAGCAGCCCTCCGGGTTACAATGAGCAGTTCTTC.